This TCR beta chain was identified during a study of T cells expressing NK-cell markers. Study context: Out of eight donors sequenced, seven tested HCMV-seropositive and the remaining one seronegative.

The CDR3 extends over 15 amino acids. The germline V gene encodes CDR1 ENHRY and CDR2 SYGVKD. Using the 5' RACE reads, TCRdb records one entry per CDR3 protein without DNA. Across about 30,000 distinct CDR3 sequences, the top ten clones capture 50% to 75% of the sample. The chain has TRBV10-3 and TRBJ2-2. This TCR came from a woman between 18 and 70 years old in good health. Sequencing was performed on blood T cells: a sorted CD56 or NKG2C T cell subset, CD4+ or CD8+ T cells, or bulk PBMC T cells (not recorded which). CDR3 region: CAISESRTAIGELFF.